This TCR beta chain was sequenced in a study of blood T cell repertoires in COVID-19. Study at large: Collection of acute and convalescent COVID-19 samples took place in the United States, Italy and Spain.

Individuals drawn from under 30 US areas were about 18 to 100 years old. All recovered Cohort 3 donors got two negative PCRs, got clearance, or saw symptom resolution. Data came from immunoSEQ multiplex PCR; TCRdb stores just in-frame clones and leaves some out. The sample contains 490,000 or so clones, 75% to 90% of which appear only once. Remarks on this clone: The sample holds other DNA sequences that translate to the same CDR3.

The sequence was obtained from a woman aged 55-75 years who had recovered from COVID-19. Sequenced input: PBMCs or T cells enriched from blood (not recorded which).

The CDR3 reads CASSPDRGMETQYF. CDR3 bases: TGTGCCAGCAGCCCCGACAGGGGGATGGAGACCCAGTACTTC. The chain recombines TRBV7-2 with TRBJ2-5; 9 bases map to TRBD1. CDR1 and CDR2 from the germline V gene are SGHTA and FQGNSA. The CDR3 length is 14 residues. V shed 5 bases and J 5 bases; nucleotides not matched to a gene: 6.